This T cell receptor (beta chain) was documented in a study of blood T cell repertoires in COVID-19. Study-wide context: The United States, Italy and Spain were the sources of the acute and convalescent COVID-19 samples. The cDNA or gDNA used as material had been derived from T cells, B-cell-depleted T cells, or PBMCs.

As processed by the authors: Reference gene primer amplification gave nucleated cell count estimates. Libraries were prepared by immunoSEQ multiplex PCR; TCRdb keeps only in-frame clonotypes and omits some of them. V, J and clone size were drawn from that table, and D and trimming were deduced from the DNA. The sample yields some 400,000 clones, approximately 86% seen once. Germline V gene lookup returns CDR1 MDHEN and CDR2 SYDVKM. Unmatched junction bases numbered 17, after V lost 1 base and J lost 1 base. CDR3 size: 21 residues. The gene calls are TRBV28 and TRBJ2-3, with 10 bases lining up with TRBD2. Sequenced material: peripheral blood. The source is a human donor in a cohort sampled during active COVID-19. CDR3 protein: CASSLYSWGLAGVRGTDTQYF. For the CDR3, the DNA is TGTGCCAGCAGTTTATATAGTTGGGGTCTAGCGGGAGTGCGTGGCACAGATACGCAGTATTTT. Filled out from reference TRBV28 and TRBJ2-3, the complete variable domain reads DVKVTQSSRYLVKRTGEKVFLECVQDMDHENMFWYRQDPGLGLRLIYFSYDVKMKEKGDIPEGYSVSREKKERFSLILESASTNQTSMYLCASSLYSWGLAGVRGTDTQYFGPGTRLTVL.